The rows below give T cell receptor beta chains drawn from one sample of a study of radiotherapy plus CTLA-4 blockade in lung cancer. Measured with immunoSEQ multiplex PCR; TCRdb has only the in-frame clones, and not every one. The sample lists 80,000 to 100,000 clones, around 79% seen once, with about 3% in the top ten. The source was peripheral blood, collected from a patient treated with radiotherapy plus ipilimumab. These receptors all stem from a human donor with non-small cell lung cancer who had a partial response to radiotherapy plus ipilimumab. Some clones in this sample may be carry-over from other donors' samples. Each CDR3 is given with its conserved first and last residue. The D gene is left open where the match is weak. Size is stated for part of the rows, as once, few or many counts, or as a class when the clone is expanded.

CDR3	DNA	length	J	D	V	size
CASSDSASSYNEQFF	TGTGCCAGCAGTGACAGCGCAAGCTCCTACAATGAGCAGTTCTTC	15	TRBJ2-1	-	TRBV6-4	-
CASKLRDSYNEQFF	TGTGCCAGCAAGCTCCGGGACTCATACAATGAGCAGTTCTTC	14	TRBJ2-1	-	TRBV2	-
CASTPPGGPGELFF	TGTGCCAGTACCCCACCGGGGGGTCCCGGGGAGCTGTTTTTT	14	TRBJ2-2	TRBD2	TRBV19	-
CASKQTSGTDTQYF	TGTGCCAGTAAACAGACTAGCGGCACAGATACGCAGTATTTT	14	TRBJ2-3	TRBD2	TRBV19	-
CASSLNPGQGNNEQFF	TGCGCCAGCAGCTTGAATCCGGGACAGGGTAACAATGAGCAGTTCTTC	16	TRBJ2-1	TRBD1	TRBV5-1	few
CASSTQGTGDQETQYF	TGTGCCAGCAGCACACAAGGGACAGGAGACCAAGAGACCCAGTACTTC	16	TRBJ2-5	TRBD1	TRBV11-3	-
CASSLARGWLAGAGELFF	TGTGCCAGCAGTTTAGCCCGGGGCTGGCTAGCGGGAGCCGGGGAGCTGTTTTTT	18	TRBJ2-2	TRBD2	TRBV28	-
CASSSGGPNNNEQFF	TGTGCCAGCAGCTCGGGGGGACCCAATAACAATGAGCAGTTCTTC	15	TRBJ2-1	TRBD2	TRBV7-3	-
CASSLWSDNQPQHF	TGTGCCAGCAGTTTATGGTCAGACAATCAGCCCCAGCATTTT	14	TRBJ1-5	-	TRBV28	-
CASRPTGGDEQYF	TGTGCCAGCAGGCCCACAGGGGGCGACGAGCAGTACTTC	13	TRBJ2-7	TRBD1	TRBV28	-
CASSGGSGPDTQYF	TGTGCCAGCTCGGGAGGTAGCGGGCCAGATACGCAGTATTTT	14	TRBJ2-3	TRBD2	TRBV18	-
CASCRQFGTEAFF	TGTGCCAGCTGTCGACAGTTCGGGACTGAAGCTTTCTTT	13	TRBJ1-1	-	TRBV6-6	-
CASSLAEVRQAFF	TGTGCCAGCAGCTTGGCCGAGGTCCGGCAAGCTTTCTTT	13	TRBJ1-1	-	TRBV5-4	-
CASSMGQGNEKLFF	TGTGCCAGTAGTATGGGACAGGGGAATGAAAAACTGTTTTTT	14	TRBJ1-4	TRBD1	TRBV19	few
CASNGISNEKLFF	TGTGCCAGCAATGGCATTTCCAATGAAAAACTGTTTTTT	13	TRBJ1-4	-	TRBV2	-
CASSLAQGTEAFF	TGTGCCAGCAGCTTAGCGCAGGGGACTGAAGCTTTCTTT	13	TRBJ1-1	-	TRBV7-2	-
CASSLLYRGGLNTEAFF	TGCGCCAGCAGCTTATTGTATCGTGGCGGCTTGAACACTGAAGCTTTCTTT	17	TRBJ1-1	-	TRBV5-1	-
CASSLGSRSYYNSPLHF	TGTGCCAGCAGCTTGGGAAGTCGGTCCTACTATAATTCACCCCTCCACTTT	17	TRBJ1-6	-	TRBV5-4	-
CASRSTSRGNPDTQYF	TGTGCCAGTAGAAGTACAAGCCGCGGGAACCCAGATACGCAGTATTTT	16	TRBJ2-3	-	TRBV19	-
CASSATSGGTQYF	TGTGCCAGCAGTGCTACGAGCGGTGGTACGCAGTATTTT	13	TRBJ2-3	-	TRBV6-4	few
CASSQGTGELQPQHF	TGCGCCAGCAGTCAGGGGACAGGGGAGTTACAGCCCCAGCATTTT	15	TRBJ1-5	TRBD1	TRBV23-1	-
CSVYAGRGGITDTQYF	TGCAGCGTTTATGCGGGGAGGGGGGGGATTACAGATACGCAGTATTTT	16	TRBJ2-3	-	TRBV29-1	few
CASSETGIATEAFF	TGCGCCAGCAGTGAGACCGGGATTGCGACTGAAGCTTTCTTT	14	TRBJ1-1	-	TRBV10-1	-
CASSLMAGGGNTEAFF	TGTGCCAGCAGCTTGATGGCAGGGGGCGGAAACACTGAAGCTTTCTTT	16	TRBJ1-1	TRBD1	TRBV7-9	-
CASSLESGGGANVLTF	TGTGCCAGCAGCTTAGAAAGTGGCGGTGGGGCCAACGTCCTGACTTTC	16	TRBJ2-6	-	TRBV11-3	-
CASSAAGKDTQYF	TGTGCCAGTAGTGCAGCGGGAAAAGATACGCAGTATTTT	13	TRBJ2-3	TRBD2	TRBV19	-
CASVSDSYEQYF	TGTGCCAGCGTAAGCGACTCCTACGAGCAGTACTTC	12	TRBJ2-7	-	TRBV7-9	-
CASSRQGENEQYF	TGTGCCAGTAGCCGACAGGGTGAGAACGAGCAGTACTTC	13	TRBJ2-7	TRBD1	TRBV19	-
CASSSVGGSNSPLHF	TGTGCCAGCAGCTCAGTCGGAGGGAGTAATTCCCCCCTCCACTTT	15	TRBJ1-6	-	TRBV7-2	-
CAISATGIGGYTF	TGTGCCATCAGTGCCACAGGGATAGGAGGCTACACCTTC	13	TRBJ1-2	-	TRBV10-3	few
CASSIAARQQNEQFF	TGTGCCAGTAGTATAGCTGCTCGACAGCAAAATGAGCAGTTCTTC	15	TRBJ2-1	-	TRBV19	-
CASQTGGYDGYTF	TGTGCCAGCCAGACAGGGGGGTACGATGGCTACACCTTC	13	TRBJ1-2	TRBD1	TRBV2	-
CASSFEDRVNQPQHF	TGTGCCAGCAGCTTTGAGGACAGGGTAAATCAGCCCCAGCATTTT	15	TRBJ1-5	TRBD1	TRBV6-1	-
CASSLVLAGGLDEQYF	TGTGCCAGCAGCTTAGTGCTAGCGGGGGGGCTAGACGAGCAGTACTTC	16	TRBJ2-7	TRBD2	TRBV11-2	once
CASSFSADTQYF	TGTGCCAGCAGCTTTTCCGCAGATACGCAGTATTTT	12	TRBJ2-3	-	TRBV7-8	-
CASAQGNRNQPQHF	TGTGCCAGCGCACAGGGAAATCGAAATCAGCCCCAGCATTTT	14	TRBJ1-5	-	TRBV2	-
CASSLRQGARQPQHF	TGTGCCAGTAGTCTCCGACAGGGGGCGCGACAGCCCCAGCATTTT	15	TRBJ1-5	TRBD1	TRBV19	-
CAISESGGTGPGYTF	TGTGCCATCAGTGAGTCGGGGGGGACAGGGCCTGGCTACACCTTC	15	TRBJ1-2	TRBD1	TRBV10-3	few
CASSLSGGDNEQFF	TGTGCCAGCAGCCTTAGCGGGGGGGACAATGAGCAGTTCTTC	14	TRBJ2-1	TRBD2	TRBV7-7	-
CASSARLGTGAYNEQFF	TGTGCCAGCAGCGCACGGCTCGGGACAGGGGCCTACAATGAGCAGTTCTTC	17	TRBJ2-1	TRBD1	TRBV7-2	-
CASSPGSTNEKLFF	TGCGCCAGCAGCCCAGGGTCAACTAATGAAAAACTGTTTTTT	14	TRBJ1-4	-	TRBV5-1	-
CASTKTGQETQYF	TGCGCCAGCACCAAGACAGGACAAGAGACCCAGTACTTC	13	TRBJ2-5	-	TRBV5-1	-